The 19 T cell receptor beta chains below were found in one sample sequenced in a study of shared clonotypes between healthy human individuals. The assay was immunoSEQ multiplex PCR, and TCRdb's table has in-frame clones only and misses some. Of roughly 720,000 clones in the sample, 80% to 95% were seen once. The source material was memory CD8+ T cells from PBMCs. Subset specified: CD45RO+ cells pooled with CCR7-negative TemRA cells. All receptors come from a man aged 18-30 years in good health. Some clones in this sample may be carry-over from other donors' samples.

V is TRBV19 and J is TRBJ1-5, with D maybe TRBD1 (6 bases). Per germline, CDR1 LNHDA and CDR2 SQIVND (reference sequence). Trimming took 6 bases from V and 2 from J, leaving 17 bases between them. The CDR3 is 16 residues long. The DNA of the CDR3 is TGTGCCAGTAGGGCTACAGGGTTTGTAGGCAATCAGCCCCAGCATTTT. Its translation is CASRATGFVGNQPQHF.

V gene TRBV4-1 combines with J gene TRBJ2-3; possible D gene TRBD1, 5 bases. V dropped 0 bases and J dropped 8 bases, with 15 bases sitting between them. The CDR3 length is 15 residues. Germline-derived CDR1 and CDR2 are MGHRA and YSYEKL. This chain's CDR3 is CASSQEAGLDGTQYF. DNA for the CDR3: TGCGCCAGCAGCCAAGAAGCAGGGCTTGACGGTACGCAGTATTTT.

This chain links TRBV9 with TRBJ1-1; D might be TRBD1 (5 bases). Trimming removed 3 bases at V and 0 bases at J, with 12 bases between. In germline, CDR1 is SGDLS, CDR2 YYNGEE. The CDR3 spans 15 residues. The CDR3 sequence: CASSGTRDLNTEAFF. DNA of the CDR3: TGTGCCAGCAGCGGAACCCGGGACCTGAACACTGAAGCTTTCTTT.

J is TRBJ1-5 and V is TRBV4-1, with D hard to call. The V end lost 9 bases, the J end lost 0 bases, and 15 bases lay between the germline ends. CDR3 size: 15 residues. Germline V gene data show CDR1 as MGHRA and CDR2 as YSYEKL. The CDR3 protein is CASVFSSYSNQPQHF. The CDR3 DNA reads TGCGCCAGTGTTTTTTCCTCTTATAGCAATCAGCCCCAGCATTTT.

This sequence joins TRBV4-3 and TRBJ2-7; 7 bases match TRBD1. The V segment lost 1 base and the J segment 4 bases; nucleotides outside the gene matches: 7. This CDR3 is built from 15 residues. Germline assignment: CDR1 LGHNA and CDR2 YSLEER. As DNA, the CDR3 is TGCGCCAGCAGCCAAGGACAGGGAATGGTGTACGAGCAGTACTTC. Its translation is CASSQGQGMVYEQYF.

V gene TRBV29-1 combines with J gene TRBJ1-2; tentatively, D is TRBD1 (5 bases). From germline, CDR1 is SQVTM and CDR2 ANQGSEA. This CDR3 spans 11 amino acids. Trimming cost V 4 bases and J 8 bases, with 11 bases left between them. Here the CDR3 DNA reads TGCAGCGTTGCTGGGACTGCCGGCTACACCTTC. It translates to CSVAGTAGYTF.

Remarks on this clone: Additional DNA sequences in this sample encode the identical CDR3. CDR3 amino acids: CASSLLNTGELFF. The CDR3 DNA is TGTGCCAGCAGTTTGCTGAACACCGGGGAGCTGTTTTTT. The chain is built from TRBV27 and TRBJ2-2, with unresolved D. This CDR3 spans 13 amino acids. Trimming took off 3 bases at V and 1 base at J, with 3 bases between the two ends. The germline gives CDR1 MNHEY, CDR2 SMNVEV (reference sequence).

The chain uses TRBV4-3 and TRBJ2-5; perhaps TRBD2 as D (7 bases). The ends were cut back, 1 base at V and 4 bases at J, with 13 bases in the middle. Germline loops: CDR1 LGHNA, CDR2 YSLEER. CDR3 length: 15 residues. CDR3 nucleotides: TGCGCCAGCAGCCAAGGACGGGGGGCGGGAGAGACCCAGTACTTC. Amino acids: CASSQGRGAGETQYF.

A word on this clone: One base away lies a much larger clone, so this may be a sequencing read error. Other DNA sequences from this sample encode an identical CDR3 as well. This chain joins TRBV28 and TRBJ2-7; TRBD1 matches 10 bases. The V segment lost 4 bases and the J segment 3 bases; nucleotides outside the gene matches: 3. The CDR3 consists of 14 residues. Germline V gene sequence: CDR1 MDHEN, CDR2 SYDVKM. The CDR3 DNA reads TGTGCCAGCAGTTGGACAGGGGGTAGCTACGAGCAGTACTTC. Translation: CASSWTGGSYEQYF.

As regards this clone: The same CDR3 also results from other DNA sequences found in this sample. This sequence joins TRBV9 and TRBJ1-5; 7 bases line up with TRBD1. The CDR3 is made up of 15 amino acids. V lost 0 bases and J lost 4; bases outside the gene matches: 4. Per germline, CDR1 SGDLS and CDR2 YYNGEE. The CDR3 nucleotides read TGTGCCAGCAGCGTAGGGGGGACAGCAAATCAGCCCCAGCATTTT. It encodes CASSVGGTANQPQHF.

As for this clone: Other nucleotide sequences in the sample specify the same CDR3. This chain joins TRBV9 and TRBJ1-5; no definite D call. CDR1 and CDR2 from the germline V gene are SGDLS and YYNGEE. The length of the CDR3 is 14 residues. Trimming left V 3 bases short and J 0 bases short, with 7 bases between. CDR3 residues: CASSGGYSNQPQHF. The CDR3 DNA sequence: TGTGCCAGCAGCGGGGGATATAGCAATCAGCCCCAGCATTTT.

J is TRBJ1-1 and V is TRBV27, with D unresolved. V shed 6 bases and J shed 6 bases, with 14 bases lying between them. Germline loops: CDR1 MNHEY, CDR2 SMNVEV (reference sequence). The CDR3 runs to 13 residues. The CDR3 is CASRLYPRAEAFF. The DNA for the CDR3 is TGTGCCAGCAGACTATACCCGAGGGCTGAAGCTTTCTTT.

The V gene is TRBV28, the J gene TRBJ2-7; D call uncertain. In germline, CDR1 is MDHEN, CDR2 SYDVKM. The CDR3 is 14 amino acids. The germline V and J ends were trimmed by 8 bases and 0 bases, with 14 bases remaining between them. For the CDR3, the DNA is TGTGCCAGCTACGCCCCCGGCAGCTCCTACGAGCAGTACTTC. This encodes CASYAPGSSYEQYF.

The V and J genes are TRBV4-3 and TRBJ1-4, with D possibly matching TRBD1 (6 bases). CDR1 and CDR2 from the germline V gene are LGHNA and YSLEER. The length of the CDR3 is 16 residues. V was cut by 2 bases and J by 7 bases, with 17 bases left in between. Written as DNA, the CDR3 is TGCGCCAGCAGCCAAAGGGCAAGGGACACGGGTGAAAAACTGTTTTTT. Encoded protein: CASSQRARDTGEKLFF.

This chain uses TRBV28 with TRBJ1-2; TRBD1 matches at 10 bases. From germline, CDR1 is MDHEN and CDR2 SYDVKM. The CDR3 extends over 16 amino acids. The J segment lost 4 bases and the V segment lost 2 bases, leaving 7 bases of the junction unmatched. CDR3 in amino acids: CASSLERQGAVYGYTF. The CDR3 DNA reads TGTGCCAGCAGTTTAGAGAGACAGGGGGCTGTCTATGGCTACACCTTC.

This chain joins TRBV13 and TRBJ1-5, with D unresolved. Germline V lookup: CDR1 PRHDT, CDR2 FYEKMQ (reference sequence). The CDR3 totals 16 residues. The germline V and J ends were trimmed by 0 bases and 0 bases, with 9 bases remaining between them. The CDR3 spells CASSLGAPFSNQPQHF. The CDR3 DNA reads as TGTGCCAGCAGCTTAGGGGCTCCTTTTAGCAATCAGCCCCAGCATTTT. Full variable domain (missing parts from reference TRBV13 and TRBJ1-5): AAGVIQSPRHLIKEKRETATLKCYPIPRHDTVYWYQQGPGQDPQFLISFYEKMQSDKGSIPDRFSAQQFSDYHSELNMSSLELGDSALYFCASSLGAPFSNQPQHFGDGTRLSIL.

The CDR3 spells CASRPPDGLLPFF. The CDR3 DNA is TGTGCCAGCAGACCCCCGGACGGATTACTCCCTTTCTTT. V gene TRBV6-5 combines with J gene TRBJ1-1, with D uncertain. From germline, CDR1 is MNHEY and CDR2 SVGAGI. The ends were cut back, 6 bases at V and 12 bases at J, with 20 bases in the middle. The CDR3 covers 13 residues.

This chain uses TRBV11-2 with TRBJ2-3, with D possibly being TRBD2 (6 bases). V was clipped by 5 bases and J by 7 bases, with 25 bases between them. This CDR3 comprises 17 residues. Germline CDR1 SGHAT, CDR2 FQNNGV. CDR3 protein: CASSANTGSPLVNTQYF. The CDR3 DNA reads TGTGCCAGCAGCGCGAACACCGGGAGCCCGCTAGTTAATACGCAGTATTTT.

This chain links TRBV27 with TRBJ2-4; 7 bases agree with TRBD1. Germline CDR1 MNHEY, CDR2 SMNVEV (reference sequence). The CDR3 runs 15 residues. The ends lost 3 bases at V and 1 base at J; junction bases unmatched: 3. CDR3 loop: CASSLGQNAKNIQYF. In DNA form, the CDR3 reads TGTGCCAGCAGTTTGGGACAGAACGCCAAAAACATTCAGTACTTC.